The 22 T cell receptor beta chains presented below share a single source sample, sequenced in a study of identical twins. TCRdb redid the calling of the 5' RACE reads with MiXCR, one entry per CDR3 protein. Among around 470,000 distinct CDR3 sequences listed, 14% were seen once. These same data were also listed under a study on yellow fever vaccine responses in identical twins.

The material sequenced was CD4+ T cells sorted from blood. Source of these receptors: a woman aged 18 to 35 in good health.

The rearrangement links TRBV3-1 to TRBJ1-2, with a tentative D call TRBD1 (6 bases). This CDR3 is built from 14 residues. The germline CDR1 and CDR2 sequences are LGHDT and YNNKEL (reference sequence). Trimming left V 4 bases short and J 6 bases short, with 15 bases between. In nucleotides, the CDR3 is TGTGCCAGCAGCCTAGAGCGGGGGGCGGATGGCTACACCTTC. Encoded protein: CASSLERGADGYTF. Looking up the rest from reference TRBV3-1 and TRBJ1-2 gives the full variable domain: DTAVSQTPKYLVTQMGNDKSIKCEQNLGHDTMYWYKQDSKKFLKIMFSYNNKELIINETVPNRFSPKSPDKAHLNLHINSLELGDSAVYFCASSLERGADGYTFGSGTRLTVV.

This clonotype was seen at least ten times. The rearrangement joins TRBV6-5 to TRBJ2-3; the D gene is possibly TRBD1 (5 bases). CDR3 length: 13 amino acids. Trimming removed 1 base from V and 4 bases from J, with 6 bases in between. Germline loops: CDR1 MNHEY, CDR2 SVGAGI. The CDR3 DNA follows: TGTGCCAGCAGTTACTTAGGGGCAGATACGCAGTATTTT. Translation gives CASSYLGADTQYF.

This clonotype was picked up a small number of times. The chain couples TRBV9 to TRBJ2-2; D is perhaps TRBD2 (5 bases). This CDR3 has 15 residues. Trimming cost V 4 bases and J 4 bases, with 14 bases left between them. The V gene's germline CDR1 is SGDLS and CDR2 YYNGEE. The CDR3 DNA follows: TGTGCCAGCAGCCAAACGGACGGACTCACCGGGGAGCTGTTTTTT. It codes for CASSQTDGLTGELFF.

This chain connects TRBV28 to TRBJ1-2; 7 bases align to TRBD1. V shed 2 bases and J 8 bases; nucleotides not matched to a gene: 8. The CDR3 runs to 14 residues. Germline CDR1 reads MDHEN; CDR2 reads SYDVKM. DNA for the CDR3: TGTGCCAGCAGTTTACCGGGGGACAGCAAAGGCTACACCTTC. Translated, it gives CASSLPGDSKGYTF.

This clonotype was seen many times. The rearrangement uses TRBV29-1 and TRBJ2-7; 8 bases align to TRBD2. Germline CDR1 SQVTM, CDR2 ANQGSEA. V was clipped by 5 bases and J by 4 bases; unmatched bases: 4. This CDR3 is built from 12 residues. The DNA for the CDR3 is TGCAGCGTTCTCAGCGGGAGTTACGAGCAGTACTTC. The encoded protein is CSVLSGSYEQYF.

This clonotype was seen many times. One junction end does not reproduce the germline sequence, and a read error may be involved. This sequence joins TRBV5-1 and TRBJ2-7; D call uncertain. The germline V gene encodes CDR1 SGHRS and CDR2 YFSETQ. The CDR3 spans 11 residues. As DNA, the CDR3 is TGTGCCAGCAGCTTAAACTACGAGCAGTACTTC. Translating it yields CASSLNYEQYF.

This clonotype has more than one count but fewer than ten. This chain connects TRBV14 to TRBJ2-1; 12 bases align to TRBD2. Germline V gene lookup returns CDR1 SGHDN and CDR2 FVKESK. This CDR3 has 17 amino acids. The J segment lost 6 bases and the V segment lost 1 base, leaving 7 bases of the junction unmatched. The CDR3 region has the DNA TGTGCCAGCAGCCAAGTGCGACTAGCGGGAGACGGCAATGAGCAGTTCTTC. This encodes CASSQVRLAGDGNEQFF.

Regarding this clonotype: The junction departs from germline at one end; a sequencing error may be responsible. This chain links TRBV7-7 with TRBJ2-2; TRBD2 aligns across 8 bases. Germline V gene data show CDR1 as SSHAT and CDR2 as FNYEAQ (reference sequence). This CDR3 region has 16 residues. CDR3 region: CASSLALAGGSGELFF. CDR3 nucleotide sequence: TGTGCTAGCAGCTTGGCCCTAGCGGGCGGGAGCGGGGAGCTGTTTTTT.

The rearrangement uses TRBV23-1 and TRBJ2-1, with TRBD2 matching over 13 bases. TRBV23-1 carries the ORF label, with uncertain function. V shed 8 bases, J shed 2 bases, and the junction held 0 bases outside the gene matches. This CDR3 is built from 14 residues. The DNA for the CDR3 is TGCGCCAGCGGGACTAGCGGGACCTACAATGAGCAGTTCTTC. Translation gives CASGTSGTYNEQFF.

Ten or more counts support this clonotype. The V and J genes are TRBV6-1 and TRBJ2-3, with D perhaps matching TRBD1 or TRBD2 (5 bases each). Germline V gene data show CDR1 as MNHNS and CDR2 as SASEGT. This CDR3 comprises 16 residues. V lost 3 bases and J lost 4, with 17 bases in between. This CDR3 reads CASSDRDRGIADTQYF. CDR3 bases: TGTGCCAGCAGTGACCGGGACCGAGGCATAGCAGATACGCAGTATTTT.

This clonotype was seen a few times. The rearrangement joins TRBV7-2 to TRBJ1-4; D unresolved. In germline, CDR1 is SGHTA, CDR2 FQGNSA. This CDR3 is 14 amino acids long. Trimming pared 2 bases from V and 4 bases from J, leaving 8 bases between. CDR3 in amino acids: CASSLSRINEKLFF. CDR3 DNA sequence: TGTGCCAGCAGCTTAAGCCGTATTAATGAAAAACTGTTTTTT.

CDR3 sequence (DNA): TGTGCCAGCAGTTTCGGCAGGGATGAGACCCAGTACTTC. Encoded protein: CASSFGRDETQYF. The gene calls are TRBV6-5 and TRBJ2-5; D possibly corresponds to TRBD1 (5 bases). CDR1 is MNHEY, CDR2 SVGAGI, per germline. The CDR3 has 13 amino acids. The V gene lost 4 bases and the J gene lost 5 bases, with 11 bases spanning the gap.

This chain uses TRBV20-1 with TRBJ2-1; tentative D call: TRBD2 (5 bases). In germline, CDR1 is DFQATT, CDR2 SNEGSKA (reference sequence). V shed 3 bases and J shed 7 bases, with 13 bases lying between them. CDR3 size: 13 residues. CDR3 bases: TGCAGTGCTAGCGGGATCTCTCGGAATGAGCAGTTCTTC. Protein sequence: CSASGISRNEQFF.

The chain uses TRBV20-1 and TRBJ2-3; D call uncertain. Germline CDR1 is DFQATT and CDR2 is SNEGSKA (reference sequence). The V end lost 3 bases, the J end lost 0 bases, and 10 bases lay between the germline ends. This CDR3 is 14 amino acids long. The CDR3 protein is CSASWPFSTDTQYF. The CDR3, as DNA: TGCAGTGCTAGTTGGCCGTTTAGCACAGATACGCAGTATTTT.

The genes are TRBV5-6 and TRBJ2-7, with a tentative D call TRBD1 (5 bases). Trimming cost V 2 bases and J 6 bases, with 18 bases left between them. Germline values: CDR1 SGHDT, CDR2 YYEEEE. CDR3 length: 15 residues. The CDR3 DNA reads TGTGCCAGCAGCTTCTTCGAAGGGGTCCCCCTCGAGCAGTACTTC. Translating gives CASSFFEGVPLEQYF.

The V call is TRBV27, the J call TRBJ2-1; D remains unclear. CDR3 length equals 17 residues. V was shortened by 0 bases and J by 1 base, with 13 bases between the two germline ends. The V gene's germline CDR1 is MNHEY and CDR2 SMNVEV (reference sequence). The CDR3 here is CASSLSRRAVSYNEQFF. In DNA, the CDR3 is TGTGCCAGCAGTTTATCTCGACGGGCTGTTTCCTACAATGAGCAGTTCTTC.

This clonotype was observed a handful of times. CDR3: CASSLLTGFGEQYF. The CDR3 region has the DNA TGTGCCAGCAGCTTACTGACAGGGTTCGGCGAGCAGTACTTC. V and J are TRBV7-9 and TRBJ2-7; 7 bases line up with TRBD1. In germline, CDR1 is SEHNR, CDR2 FQNEAQ (reference sequence). The CDR3 loop spans 14 amino acids. The V and J ends lost 2 bases and 6 bases, in that order; junction bases with no gene match: 7.

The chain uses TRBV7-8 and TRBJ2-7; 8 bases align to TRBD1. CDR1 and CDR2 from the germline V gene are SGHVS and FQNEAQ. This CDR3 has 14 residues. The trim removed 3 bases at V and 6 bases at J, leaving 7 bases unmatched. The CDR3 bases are TGTGCCAGCAGCTTCAGTTGGACAGGGAGCGAGCAGTACTTC. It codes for CASSFSWTGSEQYF.

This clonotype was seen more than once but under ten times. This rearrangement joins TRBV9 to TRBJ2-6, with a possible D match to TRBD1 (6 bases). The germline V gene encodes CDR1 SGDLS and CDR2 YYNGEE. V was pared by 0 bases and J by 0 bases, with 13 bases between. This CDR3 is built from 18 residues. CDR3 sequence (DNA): TGTGCCAGCAGCGTAGTTCCAGGGGTTGGCTCTGGGGCCAACGTCCTGACTTTC. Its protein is CASSVVPGVGSGANVLTF. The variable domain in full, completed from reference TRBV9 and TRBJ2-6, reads DSGVTQTPKHLITATGQRVTLRCSPRSGDLSVYWYQQSLDQGLQFLIQYYNGEERAKGNILERFSAQQFPDLHSELNLSSLELGDSALYFCASSVVPGVGSGANVLTFGAGSRLTVL.

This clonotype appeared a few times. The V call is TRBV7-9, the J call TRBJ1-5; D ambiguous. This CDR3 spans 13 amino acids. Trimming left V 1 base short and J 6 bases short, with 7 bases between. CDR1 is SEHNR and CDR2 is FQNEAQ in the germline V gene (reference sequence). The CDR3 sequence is CASSLGAAQPQHF. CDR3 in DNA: TGTGCCAGCAGCTTAGGGGCAGCTCAGCCCCAGCATTTT.

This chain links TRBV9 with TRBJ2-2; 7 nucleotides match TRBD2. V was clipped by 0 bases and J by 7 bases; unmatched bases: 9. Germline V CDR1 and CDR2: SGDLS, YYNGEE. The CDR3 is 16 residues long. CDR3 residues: CASSVAGLADRGELFF. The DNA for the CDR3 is TGTGCCAGCAGCGTAGCCGGCCTAGCGGACCGCGGGGAGCTGTTTTTT.

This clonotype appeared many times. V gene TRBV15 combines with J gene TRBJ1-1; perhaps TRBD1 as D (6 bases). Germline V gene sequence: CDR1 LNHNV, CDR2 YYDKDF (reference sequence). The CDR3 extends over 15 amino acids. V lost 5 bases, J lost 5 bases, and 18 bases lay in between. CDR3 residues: CATSGRQDPGTEAFF. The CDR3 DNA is TGTGCCACCAGCGGTCGACAGGACCCGGGGACTGAAGCTTTCTTT.